This T cell receptor (beta chain) was profiled in a study of CXCR3-negative and CXCR3-positive naive CD8 T cells. Study results and limitations: Hydrophobicity of TRB CDR3s was greater in CXCR3-positive naive cells than in CXCR3-negative naive cells. Naive subsets had comparable surface CD5, so TRB CDR3 properties gauged TCR strength.

This clonotype is deemed medium-sized (0.01 to 0.1%) by its frequency. Its matching antigen is unknown. The naive CD8+ gate required CD45RO-CCR7+CD27+CD95- phenotype. Each TRB cDNA library was prepared by 5' RACE (with UMI labels). TCRdb reprocessed the 5' RACE reads, keeping one entry per CDR3 protein, no DNA. Recorded for this sample: approximately 5,000 distinct CDR3 sequences. From germline, CDR1 is SQVTM and CDR2 ANQGSEA. The CDR3 loop spans 15 amino acids. This TCR was recovered from a human donor in good health. Some clones in this sample may be carry-over from other donors' samples. Sequencing was performed on naive CXCR3+ CD8+ T cells from blood. Subset defined: CD45RO-CCR7+CD27+CD95- naive CD8+ T cells expressing CXCR3 (TNR3+). The V gene is TRBV29-1, the J gene TRBJ2-2; TCRdb names TRBD2, which stays unverified in the absence of DNA. CDR3 in amino acids: CSVDPLPGDTGELFF.